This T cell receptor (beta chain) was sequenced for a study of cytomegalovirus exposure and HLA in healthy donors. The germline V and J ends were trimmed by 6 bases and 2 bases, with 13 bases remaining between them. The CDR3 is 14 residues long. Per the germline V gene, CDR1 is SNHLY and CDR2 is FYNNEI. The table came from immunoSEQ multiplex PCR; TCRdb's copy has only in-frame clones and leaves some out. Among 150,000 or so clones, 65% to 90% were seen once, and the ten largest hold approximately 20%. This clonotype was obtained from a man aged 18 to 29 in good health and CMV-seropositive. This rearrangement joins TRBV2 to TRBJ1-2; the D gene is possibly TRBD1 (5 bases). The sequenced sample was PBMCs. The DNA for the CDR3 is TGTGCCAGCAGATCGTGGGGGGGAAACTATGGCTACACCTTC. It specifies CASRSWGGNYGYTF. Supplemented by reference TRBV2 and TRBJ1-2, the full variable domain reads EPEVTQTPSHQVTQMGQEVILRCVPISNHLYFYWYRQILGQKVEFLVSFYNNEISEKSEIFDDQFSVERPDGSNFTLKIRSTKLEDSAMYFCASRSWGGNYGYTFGSGTRLTVV.